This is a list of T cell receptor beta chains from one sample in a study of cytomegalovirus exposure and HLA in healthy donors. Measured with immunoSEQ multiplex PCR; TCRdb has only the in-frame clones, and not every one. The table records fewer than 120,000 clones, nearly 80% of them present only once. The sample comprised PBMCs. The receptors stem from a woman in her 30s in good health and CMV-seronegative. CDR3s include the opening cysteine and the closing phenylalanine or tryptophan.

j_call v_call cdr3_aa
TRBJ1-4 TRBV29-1 CSATDRPEKLFF
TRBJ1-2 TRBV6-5 CASTRGGGGYTF
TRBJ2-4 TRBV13 CASSFGGDKNIQYF
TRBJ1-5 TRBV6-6 CASTDRDSSNQPQHF
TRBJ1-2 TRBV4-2 CASSQNRGGNYGYTF
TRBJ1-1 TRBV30 CAGRLGQVAEAFF
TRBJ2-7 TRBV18 CASSPGGSGYEQYF
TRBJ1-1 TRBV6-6 CASSAEQGAGTEAFF
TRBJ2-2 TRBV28 CAIGTVAGELFF
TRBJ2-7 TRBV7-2 CASSPRTSGGPEQYF
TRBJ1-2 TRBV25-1 CASSEYTEGAIGYTF
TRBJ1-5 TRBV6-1 CASSDGDSRPQHF
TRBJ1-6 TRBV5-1 CASSSGQGIDSPLHF
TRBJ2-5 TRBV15 CATSRDRGETQYF
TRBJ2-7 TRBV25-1 CASSDHGTGLYEQYF
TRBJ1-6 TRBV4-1 CASSQVETDNSPLHF
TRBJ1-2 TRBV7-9 CAWDTGGNYGYTF
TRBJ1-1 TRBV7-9 CASSLGAGNTEAFF
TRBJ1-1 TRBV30 CAWSWSGMNTEAFF
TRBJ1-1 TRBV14 CASSQGMNTEAFF
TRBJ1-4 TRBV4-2 CASSQGFAQTTNEKLFF
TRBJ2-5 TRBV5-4 CASSYRDRRPSAETQYF
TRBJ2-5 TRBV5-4 CASSGGGIFETQYF
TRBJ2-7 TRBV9 CASSVSPGGFDEQYF
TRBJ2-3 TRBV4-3 CASSQDQGLPGDTQYF
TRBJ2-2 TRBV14 CASRRTGANTGELFF
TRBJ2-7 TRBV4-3 CASSQVQGPSPYEQYF
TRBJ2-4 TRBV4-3 CASSRRVRTGLLPF
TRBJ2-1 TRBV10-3 CAISDPTSGSYNEQFF
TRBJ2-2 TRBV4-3 CASSPETGELFF
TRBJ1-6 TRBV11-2 CASSDGLGYNSPLHF
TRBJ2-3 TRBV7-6 CASSLATSGSTDTQYF
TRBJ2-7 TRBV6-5 CASSYSGTGTYEQYF
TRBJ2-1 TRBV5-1 CASSLSGNRNEQFF
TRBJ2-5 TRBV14 CASSQDQNRQETQYF
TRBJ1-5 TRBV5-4 CASSQWTGKSNQPQHF
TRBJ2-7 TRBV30 CAWSRIAGGRPGNEQYF
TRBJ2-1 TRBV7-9 CASSTPLTSGKGNEQFF
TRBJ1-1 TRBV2 CASSEALGATEAFF
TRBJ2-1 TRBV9 CASSIHTGFDEQFF
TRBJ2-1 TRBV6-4 CASSTGDRGFRSSYNEQFF
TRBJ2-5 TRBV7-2 CASSPPGLAGGQETQYF
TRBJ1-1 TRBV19 CASRFLGLQGLGTEAFF
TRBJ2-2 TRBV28 CASRTSGSWTGELFF
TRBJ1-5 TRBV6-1 CASRGGNQPQHF
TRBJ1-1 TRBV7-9 CASSLSPESTEAFF
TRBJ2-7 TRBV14 CASSLTGVYEQYF
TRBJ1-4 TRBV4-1 CASSHTQGAVYEKLFF
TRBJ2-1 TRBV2 CASSELAGAVLSYNEQFF
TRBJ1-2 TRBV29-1 CSVRTRQYGYTF
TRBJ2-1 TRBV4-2 CASSQGGGPYNEQFF
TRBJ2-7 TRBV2 CASRRQYEQYF
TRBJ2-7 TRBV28 CASSLAGAEQYF
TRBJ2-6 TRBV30 CAWSLGSSGANVLTF